This TCR beta chain was sequenced for a study of T cell responses to AZD1222 COVID-19 vaccine. Turning to the study itself: Pooled samples include second doses given at about 4 or 12 weeks.

The table lists this clone with a count of one. What it binds is unknown. Trimming pared 6 bases from V and 5 bases from J, leaving 14 bases between. Germline V gene sequence: CDR1 MGHRA, CDR2 YSYEKL. The CDR3 has 14 residues. TCRdb's table, derived via immunoSEQ multiplex PCR, lists solely in-frame clones and lacks some. The sample consists of fewer than 150,000 clones, approximately 90% of them appearing once. Study outcomes and limitations: CD4 TCRs linked to vaccination spanned spike, dominating at 160-218 and 743-854. Breadth and depth of Spike-specific TCRs rose after two AZD1222 doses.

The specimen was peripheral blood, collected on day 0 of AZD1222 vaccination. The chain carries TRBV4-1 and TRBJ1-5, with D maybe TRBD1 (6 bases). This TCR was recovered from an adult in good health. The CDR3 DNA follows: TGCGCCAGCAGGCCTACAGGGTTTGATCAGCCCCAGCATTTT. Protein sequence: CASRPTGFDQPQHF.